The 6 T cell receptor beta chains in this list originate from one sample, sequenced in a study of T-cell memory formation after mild COVID-19. MiXCR was run by TCRdb on the 5' RACE reads, yielding one entry per CDR3 protein. The sample shows over 55,000 distinct CDR3 sequences, 8% to 9.5% of them seen only once. The specimen was PBMCs or a T cell subset sorted from them (not recorded which). The receptor source for this set is a man younger than 30 who had mild COVID-19 (a few samples of this study predate the infection). Cell type and time point are not known.

This chain uses TRBV29-1 with TRBJ1-2; 9 bases align to TRBD1. CDR1 is SQVTM and CDR2 is ANQGSEA in the germline V gene. The V gene end was trimmed by 7 bases and the J gene end by 9 bases; junction bases not matched to a gene: 9. CDR3 length equals 12 residues. This CDR3 reads CSGSTGGESYTF. CDR3 nucleotide sequence: TGCAGCGGATCAACAGGGGGCGAAAGCTACACCTTC.

The chain joins TRBV5-1 to TRBJ1-1, with D unresolved. The CDR3 extends over 14 amino acids. The ends were cut back, 2 bases at V and 5 bases at J, with 13 bases in the middle. Germline values: CDR1 SGHRS, CDR2 YFSETQ. CDR3 sequence: CASSFRGIGTEAFF. In DNA form, the CDR3 reads TGCGCCAGCAGCTTTCGGGGAATAGGTACTGAAGCTTTCTTT.

This clonotype occurred a few times. This chain uses TRBV7-2 with TRBJ1-1; D not certain. V was shortened by 1 base and J by 0 bases, with 9 bases between the two germline ends. Germline V gene sequence: CDR1 SGHTA, CDR2 FQGNSA. The length of the CDR3 is 15 residues. CDR3 residues: CASSLVETLNTEAFF. The CDR3 DNA sequence: TGTGCCAGCAGCTTAGTGGAGACTTTGAACACTGAAGCTTTCTTT.

CDR3 DNA: TGTGCCAGCTCACTCTTTCTACAGGGGGAAGAGACCCAGTACTTC. As protein: CASSLFLQGEETQYF. The chain is built from TRBV18 and TRBJ2-5; 8 positions agree with TRBD1. CDR1 KGHSH and CDR2 LQKENI come from the germline V gene. The ends lost 4 bases at V and 3 bases at J; junction bases unmatched: 7. The CDR3 is made up of 15 amino acids.

The chain is built from TRBV6-2 or TRBV6-3 and TRBJ2-7; no reliable D call. V was shortened by 2 bases and J by 6 bases, with 8 bases between the two germline ends. Germline V gene data show CDR1 as MNHEY and CDR2 as SVGEGT. This CDR3 region has 12 residues. The chain's CDR3 is CASSYTAFEQYF. CDR3 DNA: TGTGCCAGCAGTTACACGGCATTCGAGCAGTACTTC.

V gene TRBV6-1 combines with J gene TRBJ2-3; D call uncertain. The end of the DNA aligns better with TRBJ1-5, so the J call may be wrong. CDR1 is MNHNS, CDR2 SASEGT, per germline. This CDR3 contains 15 residues. The CDR3 coding sequence is TGTGCCAGCAGTGAAGTTCTAGGTCGCACAGATACGCAGCATTTT. Translation: CASSEVLGRTDTQHF.